The sequence of this T cell receptor beta chain was determined in a study of T-cell reconstitution after alpha-beta-depleted transplantation in children. This clonotype came up many times. CDR1 is DFQATT, CDR2 SNEGSKA, per germline (reference sequence). This CDR3 has 14 residues. J was trimmed by 5 bases and V by 4 bases; bases with no gene match: 3. For TCRbeta, the library was prepared with unique molecular identifiers. TCRdb redid the calling of the PCR reads with MiXCR, one entry per CDR3 protein. The sample includes 380,000 or so distinct CDR3 sequences, less than 15% seen only once; the top ten take approximately 4.2%.

J is TRBJ2-2 and V is TRBV20-1; 11 bases map to TRBD2. The origin of this receptor is a human donor who donated a stem cell graft to a child with Fanconi anemia. The specimen comprised PBMCs, sampled from the stem cell graft. The CDR3 sequence is CSATLAGGTGELFF. The CDR3 DNA reads TGCAGTGCTACCCTAGCGGGGGGAACCGGGGAGCTGTTTTTT.